The rows below give T cell receptor beta chains drawn from one sample of a study of neoadjuvant anti-PD-1 for oral cavity cancer. Assay used: immunoSEQ multiplex PCR; TCRdb lists only in-frame clones, some missing. This sample has around 81,000 clones; roughly 80% occur once, and the top ten carry 3.1%. Here the sequenced sample was PBMCs, taken before nivolumab (anti-PD-1) treatment. The receptors originated from a person between 40 and 79 years old with oral cavity squamous cell carcinoma. The CDR3 runs from the conserved cysteine through the conserved F or W. The D gene is left open where the match is weak. A row's size may be missing; if present it is once, few, many or a size class.

clone size | J gene | V gene | D gene | CDR3 DNA | CDR3 protein
. | TRBJ2-3 | TRBV5-4 | TRBD2 | TGTGCCAGCAGCTCCAGACTAGCGGCTAGCACAGATACGCAGTATTTT | CASSSRLAASTDTQYF
. | TRBJ2-5 | TRBV2 | . | TGTGCCAGCGGTCCCGGGACTGCAGAAGAGACCCAGTACTTC | CASGPGTAEETQYF
. | TRBJ1-4 | TRBV7-9 | . | TGTGCCAGCACCTCAAGGAGGGAACTGCATGAAAAACTGTTTTTT | CASTSRRELHEKLFF
. | TRBJ2-3 | TRBV11-3 | . | TGTGCCAGCAGCTTAGGGGGCCCGAGCACAGATACGCAGTATTTT | CASSLGGPSTDTQYF
once | TRBJ2-1 | TRBV7-3 | . | TGTGCCAGCAGCTCCTACGAAGTTACTGAGCAGTTCTTC | CASSSYEVTEQFF
. | TRBJ2-1 | TRBV6-6 | . | TGTGCCAGCAGTTCCCGGACTCAAAGCTCCTACAATGAGCAGTTCTTC | CASSSRTQSSYNEQFF
. | TRBJ2-3 | TRBV2 | TRBD2 | TGTGCCAGCAGTGGGACCGGGACTAGCGGGGGGGGGCAGTATTTT | CASSGTGTSGGGQYF
. | TRBJ1-3 | TRBV11-2 | . | TGTGCCAGCAGCTTAGGGGTCCGGGGGACACGCTCTGGAAACACCATATATTTT | CASSLGVRGTRSGNTIYF
. | TRBJ2-5 | TRBV19 | . | TGTGCCAGTAGTATTGGGACTGGGAGAGGCCAAGAGACCCAGTACTTC | CASSIGTGRGQETQYF
once | TRBJ2-7 | TRBV28 | . | TGTGCCAGCAGTATGTCACAGGGTGGGGGCTACGAGCAGTACTTC | CASSMSQGGGYEQYF
. | TRBJ2-2 | TRBV28 | . | TGTGCCAGCAGTCTCAGGGGTCGGGAGCTGTTTTTT | CASSLRGRELFF
. | TRBJ2-7 | TRBV4-1 | . | TGCGCCAGCAGCCAAGATCGTCGCAGGGGAAGCTCCTACGAGCAGTACTTC | CASSQDRRRGSSYEQYF
. | TRBJ2-1 | TRBV7-2 | . | TGTGCCAGCAGTCGGCGGGCCGTAAGCTCCTACAATGAGCAGTTCTTC | CASSRRAVSSYNEQFF
. | TRBJ1-5 | TRBV6-1 | . | TGTGCCAGCAGTGGGGTTTACGGGACACTAAGCAATCAGCCCCAGCATTTT | CASSGVYGTLSNQPQHF
once | TRBJ2-7 | TRBV6-5 | TRBD1 | TGTGCCAGCAGTTACTCACAGGGGGGCCCCTACGAGCAGTACTTC | CASSYSQGGPYEQYF
. | TRBJ2-7 | TRBV29-1 | . | TGCAGCGTTGAGGACTACAACGAGCAGTACTTC | CSVEDYNEQYF
once | TRBJ2-5 | TRBV7-7 | . | TGTGCTAGCAGCTTAACGCAACAAGAGACCCAGTACTTC | CASSLTQQETQYF